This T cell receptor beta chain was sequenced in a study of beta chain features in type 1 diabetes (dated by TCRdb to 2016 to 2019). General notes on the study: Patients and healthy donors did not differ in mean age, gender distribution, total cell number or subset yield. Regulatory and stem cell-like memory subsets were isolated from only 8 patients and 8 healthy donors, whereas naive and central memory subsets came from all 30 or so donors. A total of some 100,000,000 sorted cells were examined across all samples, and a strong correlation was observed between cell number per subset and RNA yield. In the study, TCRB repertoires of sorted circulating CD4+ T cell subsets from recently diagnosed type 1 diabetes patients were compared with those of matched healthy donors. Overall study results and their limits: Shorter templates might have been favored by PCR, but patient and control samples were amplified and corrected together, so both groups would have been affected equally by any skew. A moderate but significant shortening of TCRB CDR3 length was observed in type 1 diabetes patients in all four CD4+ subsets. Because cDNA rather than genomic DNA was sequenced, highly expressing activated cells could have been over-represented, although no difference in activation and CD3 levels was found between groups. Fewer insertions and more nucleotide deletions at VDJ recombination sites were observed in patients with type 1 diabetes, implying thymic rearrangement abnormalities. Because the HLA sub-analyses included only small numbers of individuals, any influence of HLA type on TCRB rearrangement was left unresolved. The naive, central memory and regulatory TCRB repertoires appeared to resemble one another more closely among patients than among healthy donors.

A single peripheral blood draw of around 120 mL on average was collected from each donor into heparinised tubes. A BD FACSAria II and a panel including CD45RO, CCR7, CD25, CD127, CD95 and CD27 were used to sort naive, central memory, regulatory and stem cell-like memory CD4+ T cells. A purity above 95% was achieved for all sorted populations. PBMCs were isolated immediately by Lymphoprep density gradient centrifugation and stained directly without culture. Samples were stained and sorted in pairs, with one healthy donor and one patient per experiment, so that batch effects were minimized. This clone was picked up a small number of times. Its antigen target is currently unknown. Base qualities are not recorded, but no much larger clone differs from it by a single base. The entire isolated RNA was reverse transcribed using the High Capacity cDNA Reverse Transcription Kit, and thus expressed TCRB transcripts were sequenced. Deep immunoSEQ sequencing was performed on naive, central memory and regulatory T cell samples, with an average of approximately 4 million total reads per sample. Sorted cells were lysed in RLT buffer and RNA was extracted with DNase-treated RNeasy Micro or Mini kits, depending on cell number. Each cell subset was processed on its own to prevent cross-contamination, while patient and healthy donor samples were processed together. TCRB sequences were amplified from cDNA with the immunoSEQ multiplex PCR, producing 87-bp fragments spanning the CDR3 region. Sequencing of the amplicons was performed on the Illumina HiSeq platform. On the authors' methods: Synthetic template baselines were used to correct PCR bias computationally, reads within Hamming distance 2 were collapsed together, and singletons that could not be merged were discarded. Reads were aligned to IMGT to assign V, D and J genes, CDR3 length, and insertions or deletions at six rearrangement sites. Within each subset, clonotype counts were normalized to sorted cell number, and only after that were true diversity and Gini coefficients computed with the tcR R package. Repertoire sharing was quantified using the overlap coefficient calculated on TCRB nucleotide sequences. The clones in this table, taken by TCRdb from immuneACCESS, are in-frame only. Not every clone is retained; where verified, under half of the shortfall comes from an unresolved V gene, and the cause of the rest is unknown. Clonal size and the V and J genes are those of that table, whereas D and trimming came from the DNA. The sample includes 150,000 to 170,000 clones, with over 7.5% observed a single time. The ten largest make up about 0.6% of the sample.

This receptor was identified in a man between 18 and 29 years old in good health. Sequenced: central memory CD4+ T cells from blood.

The CDR3 is CASRRETGYTF. The DNA sequence is TGTGCCAGCAGGAGGGAAACCGGCTACACCTTC. The chain was built from TRBV5-8 and TRBJ1-2; there is no confident call for the D gene. CDR1 and CDR2 are drawn from the germline V gene: SGHTS, YDEGEE. Deletion took 5 bases off V and 8 bases off J, with a span of 10 bases between the germline ends. Including cysteine and phenylalanine, the CDR3 has 11 amino acids. The kept DNA is CDR3 alone, 33 bases in frame from the first base.